The rows below give T cell receptor beta chains drawn from one sample of a study of blood T cell repertoires in COVID-19. TCRdb's table, derived via immunoSEQ multiplex PCR, lists solely in-frame clones and lacks some. The repertoire holds 50,000 to 80,000 clones, with about 79% as singletons. Sequenced input: peripheral blood. The receptor source for this set is a woman in her sixties or seventies with acute or convalescent COVID-19. The CDR3 runs from the conserved cysteine through the conserved F or W. D genes are given only for firm matches. Size is omitted from some rows. Given values are once, few, many or a class for expanded clones.

d_call	v_call	j_call	clone_size	cdr3_nt	cdr3_aa
TRBD1	TRBV5-1	TRBJ1-2	few	TGCGCCAGCAGCTTACGTACAGGGGAGGTTGGCTACACCTTC	CASSLRTGEVGYTF
NA	TRBV5-1	TRBJ1-5	NA	TGCGCCAGCAGCCCGGGGGGTCGCAATCAGCCCCAGCATTTT	CASSPGGRNQPQHF
NA	TRBV10-1	TRBJ1-2	NA	TGCGCCAGCAGTGTTGGTCGGTATGGCTACACCTTC	CASSVGRYGYTF
NA	TRBV10-3	TRBJ1-1	NA	TGTGCCATCAGTGAGTCAACAGTTGCTCCGAACACTGAAGCTTTCTTT	CAISESTVAPNTEAFF
TRBD2	TRBV7-2	TRBJ2-7	NA	TGTGCCAGCATGTATAGCGGGGCCTACGAGCAGTACTTC	CASMYSGAYEQYF
NA	TRBV6-5	TRBJ1-3	NA	TGTGCCAGCCGAGCGGGGGGCGAACTTAACACCATATATTTT	CASRAGGELNTIYF
NA	TRBV10-1	TRBJ1-6	NA	TGCGCCAGCAGTGAATCGCAGGCGAATTCACCCCTCCACTTT	CASSESQANSPLHF
NA	TRBV5-1	TRBJ2-2	NA	TGCGCCAGCAGCCCGGATGGGGGGACCGGGGAGCTGTTTTTT	CASSPDGGTGELFF
TRBD2	TRBV6-4	TRBJ2-1	NA	TGTGCCAGCAGTGAAAGCTGGACTAGCGGGGGGAGAAATGAGCAGTTCTTC	CASSESWTSGGRNEQFF
NA	TRBV25-1	TRBJ2-5	NA	TGTGCCAGCAGGCCCAGCGGTCCCGAGACCCAGTACTTC	CASRPSGPETQYF
NA	TRBV7-6	TRBJ1-3	once	TGTGCCAGCAGCTTAGGAGGAGGGGGAAACACCATATATTTT	CASSLGGGGNTIYF
TRBD2	TRBV7-3	TRBJ2-3	NA	TGTGCCAGCAGCCTCGGACTAGCGGGGCCTACAGATACGCAGTATTTT	CASSLGLAGPTDTQYF
TRBD1	TRBV3-1/TRBV3-2	TRBJ1-2	NA	TGTGCCAGCAGCCTAAAGACAGGGGGCGCCTATGGCTACACCTTC	CASSLKTGGAYGYTF
NA	TRBV7-2	TRBJ2-3	NA	TGTGCCAGCAGTTTAAAGAGCGGCGGCACAGATACGCAGTATTTT	CASSLKSGGTDTQYF
NA	TRBV5-1	TRBJ1-3	NA	TGCGCCAGCACCACGGGGTACGGAAACACCATATATTTT	CASTTGYGNTIYF
NA	TRBV3-1/TRBV3-2	TRBJ1-1	NA	TGTGCCAGCAGCCAAGCACCAGTTTATGAAGCTTTCTTT	CASSQAPVYEAFF
NA	TRBV21-1	TRBJ2-7	NA	TGTGCCAGCAGCCTAAGGACAGTTAGCTCCTACGAGCAGTACTTC	CASSLRTVSSYEQYF
NA	TRBV5-4	TRBJ2-2	once	TGTGCCAGCAGCTTGGATAACCGCAGGGCCGGGGAGCTGTTTTTT	CASSLDNRRAGELFF